One and the same sample provided the 6 T cell receptor beta chains below, sequenced in a study of T cell repertoires in cytomegalovirus infection. TCRdb re-analysed the reads in MiXCR, keeping a single row per CDR3 protein. The sample has roughly 320,000 distinct CDR3 sequences, about 9.2% seen once. Sequences were obtained from PBMCs. These TCRs come from a human donor in good health (CMV status not recorded). Some clones in this sample may be carry-over from other donors' samples.

A few counts support this clonotype. The chain recombines TRBV29-1 with TRBJ1-2; a possible D gene is TRBD1 (5 bases). Germline assignment: CDR1 SQVTM and CDR2 ANQGSEA. The CDR3 runs 11 residues. V lost 8 bases to trimming and J lost 3 bases, with 10 bases between them. CDR3 residues: CSIGGDYGYTF. As DNA, the CDR3 is TGCAGCATTGGAGGGGACTATGGCTACACCTTC.

This clonotype was seen many times. This chain joins TRBV7-2 and TRBJ2-6; weak D call: TRBD2 (7 bases). The CDR3 covers 17 residues. Germline V CDR1 and CDR2: SGHTA, FQGNSA. Trimming shortened V by 2 bases and J by 1 base, and 12 bases separated the two germline ends. The CDR3 reads CASSLTGGRSGANVLTF. CDR3 in DNA: TGTGCCAGCAGCTTAACGGGGGGCAGGTCTGGGGCCAACGTCCTGACTTTC.

This clonotype was seen a few times. The CDR3 spells CSASGLDGGELFF. The CDR3 region has the DNA TGCAGTGCTTCCGGACTAGACGGCGGGGAGCTGTTTTTT. The gene calls are TRBV20-1 and TRBJ2-2, with TRBD2 identical over 7 bases. The CDR3 spans 13 residues. Germline trimming cut 5 bases from V and 7 bases from J; bases unmatched to any gene: 7. CDR1 and CDR2 (germline): DFQATT, SNEGSKA (reference sequence).

J is TRBJ2-1 and V is TRBV9; a weak D match, TRBD2 (6 bases). The germline V gene has CDR1 SGDLS and CDR2 YYNGEE. V was trimmed by 0 bases and J by 3 bases, leaving 16 bases between them. The CDR3 is 17 residues long. CDR3 sequence: CASSVADSGPFYNEQFF. In nucleotides, the CDR3 is TGTGCCAGCAGCGTAGCTGATAGCGGACCTTTCTACAATGAGCAGTTCTTC. The whole variable domain, remainder taken from reference TRBV9 and TRBJ2-1, is DSGVTQTPKHLITATGQRVTLRCSPRSGDLSVYWYQQSLDQGLQFLIQYYNGEERAKGNILERFSAQQFPDLHSELNLSSLELGDSALYFCASSVADSGPFYNEQFFGPGTRLTVL.

Many counts were recorded for this clonotype. V gene TRBV7-6 combines with J gene TRBJ2-3; maybe TRBD1 (7 bases). The germline V gene encodes CDR1 SGHVS and CDR2 FNYEAQ. The CDR3 loop spans 16 amino acids. V was cut by 1 base and J by 3 bases, with 14 bases left in between. The CDR3 sequence is CASSLGRGRWTDTQYF. The CDR3 DNA is TGTGCCAGCAGCTTAGGGAGGGGGCGCTGGACAGATACGCAGTATTTT.

This clonotype was counted ten times or more. The chain is built from TRBV7-2 and TRBJ2-3; 7 nucleotides agree with TRBD2. This CDR3 region has 18 residues. Unmatched junction bases numbered 10, after V lost 1 base and J lost 0 bases. The germline V gene encodes CDR1 SGHTA and CDR2 FQGNSA. DNA of the CDR3: TGTGCCAGCAGCTTAGTCCGTAGCGGGCCTTTTAGCACAGATACGCAGTATTTT. Protein: CASSLVRSGPFSTDTQYF.